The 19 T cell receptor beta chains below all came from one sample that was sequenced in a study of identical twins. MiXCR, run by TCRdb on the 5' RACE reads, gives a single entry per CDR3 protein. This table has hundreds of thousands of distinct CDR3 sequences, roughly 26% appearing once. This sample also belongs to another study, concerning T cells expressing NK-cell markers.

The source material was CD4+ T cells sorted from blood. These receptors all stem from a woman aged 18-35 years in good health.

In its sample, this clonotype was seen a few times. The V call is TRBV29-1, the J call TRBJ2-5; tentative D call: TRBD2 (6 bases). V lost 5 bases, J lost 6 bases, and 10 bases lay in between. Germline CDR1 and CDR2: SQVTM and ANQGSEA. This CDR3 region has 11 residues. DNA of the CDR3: TGCAGCGTTTGGAGGGGCCAGACCCAGTACTTC. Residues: CSVWRGQTQYF.

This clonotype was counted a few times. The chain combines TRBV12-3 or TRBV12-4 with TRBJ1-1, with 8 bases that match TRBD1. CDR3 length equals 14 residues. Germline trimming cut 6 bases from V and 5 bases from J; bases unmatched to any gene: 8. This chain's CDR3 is CASSQPGQATEAFF. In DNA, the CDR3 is TGTGCCAGCAGCCAACCGGGACAGGCGACTGAAGCTTTCTTT.

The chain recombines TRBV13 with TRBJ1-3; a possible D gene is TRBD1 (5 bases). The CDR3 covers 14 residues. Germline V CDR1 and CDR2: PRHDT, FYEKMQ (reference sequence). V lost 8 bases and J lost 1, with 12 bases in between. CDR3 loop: CASRDDSSGNTIYF. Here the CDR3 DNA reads TGTGCCAGCCGAGACGACAGTTCTGGAAACACCATATATTTT.

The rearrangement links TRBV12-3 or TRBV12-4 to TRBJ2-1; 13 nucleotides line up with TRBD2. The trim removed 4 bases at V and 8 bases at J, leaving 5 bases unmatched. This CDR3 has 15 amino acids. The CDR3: CASSWGLAGNYEQFF. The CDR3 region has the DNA TGTGCCAGCAGTTGGGGACTAGCGGGGAATTATGAGCAGTTCTTC.

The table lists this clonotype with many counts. The CDR3 DNA reads TGTGCCAGCAGCTTCGACGGCTTGAACACTGAAGCTTTCTTT. It codes for CASSFDGLNTEAFF. This chain joins TRBV9 and TRBJ1-1, with D uncertain. Per germline, CDR1 SGDLS and CDR2 YYNGEE. Deletions cut 4 bases from V and 0 bases from J, with 10 bases between. The CDR3 is 14 amino acids.

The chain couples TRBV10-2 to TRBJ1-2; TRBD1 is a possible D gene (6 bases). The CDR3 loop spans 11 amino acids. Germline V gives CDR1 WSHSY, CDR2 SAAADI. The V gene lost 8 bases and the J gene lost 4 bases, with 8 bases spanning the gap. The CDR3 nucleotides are TGCGCCAGCGGACAGCTCTATGGCTACACCTTC. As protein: CASGQLYGYTF.

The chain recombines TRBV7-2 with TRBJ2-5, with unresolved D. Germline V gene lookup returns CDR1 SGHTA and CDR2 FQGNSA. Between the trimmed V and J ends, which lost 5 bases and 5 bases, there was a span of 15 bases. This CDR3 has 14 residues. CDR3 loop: CASSPRTQGETQYF. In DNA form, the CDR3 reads TGTGCCAGCAGCCCGAGGACGCAAGGGGAGACCCAGTACTTC.

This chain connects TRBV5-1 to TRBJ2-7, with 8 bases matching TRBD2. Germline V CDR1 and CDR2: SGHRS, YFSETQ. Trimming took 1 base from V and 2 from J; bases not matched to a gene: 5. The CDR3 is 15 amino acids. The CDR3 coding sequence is TGCGCCAGCAGCTTGATACTAGCGGACACCTACGAGCAGTACTTC. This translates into CASSLILADTYEQYF.

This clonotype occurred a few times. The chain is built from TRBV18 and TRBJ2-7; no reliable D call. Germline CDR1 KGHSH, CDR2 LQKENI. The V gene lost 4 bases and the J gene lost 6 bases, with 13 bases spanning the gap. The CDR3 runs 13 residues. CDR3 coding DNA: TGTGCCAGCTCACATGGGGAAGATTCCGAGCAGTACTTC. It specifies CASSHGEDSEQYF.

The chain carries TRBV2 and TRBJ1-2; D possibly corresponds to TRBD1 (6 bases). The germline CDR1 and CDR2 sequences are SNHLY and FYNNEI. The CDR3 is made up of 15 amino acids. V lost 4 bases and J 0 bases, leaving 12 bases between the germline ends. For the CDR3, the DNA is TGTGCCAGCAGTGCTCACAGGGTAGCTAACTATGGCTACACCTTC. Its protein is CASSAHRVANYGYTF.

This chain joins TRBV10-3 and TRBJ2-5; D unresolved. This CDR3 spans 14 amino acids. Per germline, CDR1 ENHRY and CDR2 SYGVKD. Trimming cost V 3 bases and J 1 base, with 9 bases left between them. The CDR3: CAISESGGQETQYF. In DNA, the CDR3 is TGTGCCATCAGTGAATCCGGCGGCCAAGAGACCCAGTACTTC.

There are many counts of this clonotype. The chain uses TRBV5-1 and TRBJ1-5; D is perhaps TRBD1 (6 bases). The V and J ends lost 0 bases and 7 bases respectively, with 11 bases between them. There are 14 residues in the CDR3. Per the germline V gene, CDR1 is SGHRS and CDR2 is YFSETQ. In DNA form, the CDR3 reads TGCGCCAGCAGCTTGGGGGACATAGGACAGCCCCAGCATTTT. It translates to CASSLGDIGQPQHF.

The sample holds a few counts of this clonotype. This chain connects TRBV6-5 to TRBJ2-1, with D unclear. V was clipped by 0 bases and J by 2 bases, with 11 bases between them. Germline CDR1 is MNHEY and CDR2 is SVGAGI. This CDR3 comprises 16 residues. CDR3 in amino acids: CASSYSISEAYNEQFF. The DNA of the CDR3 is TGTGCCAGCAGTTACTCGATAAGCGAGGCCTACAATGAGCAGTTCTTC.

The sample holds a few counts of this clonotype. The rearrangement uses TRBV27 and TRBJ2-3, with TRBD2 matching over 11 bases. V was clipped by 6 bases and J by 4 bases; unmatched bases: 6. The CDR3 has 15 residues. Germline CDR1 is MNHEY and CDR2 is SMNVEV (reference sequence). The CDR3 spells CASRNSGGAADTQYF. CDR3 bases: TGTGCCAGCAGAAATAGCGGGGGGGCGGCAGATACGCAGTATTTT.

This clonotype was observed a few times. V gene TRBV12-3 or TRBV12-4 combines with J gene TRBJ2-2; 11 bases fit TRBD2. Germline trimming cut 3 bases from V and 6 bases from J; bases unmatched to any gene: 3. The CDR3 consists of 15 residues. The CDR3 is CASSFIAGGPGELFF. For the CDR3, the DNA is TGTGCCAGCAGTTTTATAGCGGGGGGGCCCGGGGAGCTGTTTTTT.

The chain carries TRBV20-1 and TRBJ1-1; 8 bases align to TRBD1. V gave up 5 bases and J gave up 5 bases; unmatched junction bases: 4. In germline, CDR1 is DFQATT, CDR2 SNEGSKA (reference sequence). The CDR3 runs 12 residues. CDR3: CSALRTGTEAFF. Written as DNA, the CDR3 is TGCAGTGCTCTAAGGACAGGGACTGAAGCTTTCTTT.

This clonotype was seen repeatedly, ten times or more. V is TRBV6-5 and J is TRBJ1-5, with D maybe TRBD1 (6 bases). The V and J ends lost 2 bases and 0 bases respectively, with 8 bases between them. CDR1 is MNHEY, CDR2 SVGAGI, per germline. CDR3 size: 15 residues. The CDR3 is CASSYTGTSNQPQHF. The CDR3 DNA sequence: TGTGCCAGCAGTTACACAGGGACTAGCAATCAGCCCCAGCATTTT.

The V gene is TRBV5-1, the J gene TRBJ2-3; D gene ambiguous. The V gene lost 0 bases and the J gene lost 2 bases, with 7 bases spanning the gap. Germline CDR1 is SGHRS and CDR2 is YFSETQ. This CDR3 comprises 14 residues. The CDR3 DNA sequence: TGCGCCAGCAGCTTGGATCAGAACACAGATACGCAGTATTTT. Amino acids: CASSLDQNTDTQYF.

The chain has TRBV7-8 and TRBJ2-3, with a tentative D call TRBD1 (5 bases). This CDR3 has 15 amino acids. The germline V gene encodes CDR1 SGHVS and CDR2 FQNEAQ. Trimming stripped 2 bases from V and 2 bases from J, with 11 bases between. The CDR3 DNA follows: TGTGCCAGCAGCTTACAGGGCTCGCCCACAGATACGCAGTATTTT. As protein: CASSLQGSPTDTQYF. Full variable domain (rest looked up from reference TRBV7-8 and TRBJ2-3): GAGVSQSPRYKVAKRGQDVALRCDPISGHVSLFWYQQALGQGPEFLTYFQNEAQLDKSGLPSDRFFAERPEGSVSTLKIQRTQQEDSAVYLCASSLQGSPTDTQYFGPGTRLTVL.